Listed here are 15 T cell receptor beta chains from one sample, sequenced in a study of blood T cells in healthy people across ages. Together with a sample-barcoded 5' primer, a J-beta primer mix was included in a second PCR lasting roughly 6 to 12 cycles. TCRdb processed the 5' RACE reads anew with MiXCR; each CDR3 protein has one entry. The sample has 1.5 million to 2 million distinct CDR3 sequences, 28% seen once. Sequencing input: blood. The receptor set was obtained from a woman in her thirties in good health.

This clonotype was recorded a few times. The V gene is TRBV6-2 or TRBV6-3, the J gene TRBJ2-7, with unresolved D. The CDR3 length is 15 residues. CDR1 is MNHEY, CDR2 SVGEGT, per germline. Trimming took off 0 bases at V and 1 base at J, with 10 bases between the two ends. The CDR3 loop is CASSYSGILSYEQYF. The CDR3 bases are TGTGCCAGCAGTTACTCGGGGATTTTGTCCTACGAGCAGTACTTC.

This clonotype has a count of ten or more. The CDR3 sequence: CASSESLAGGTDTQYF. CDR3 DNA: TGTGCCAGCAGTGAATCCCTAGCGGGGGGCACAGATACGCAGTATTTT. The chain employs TRBV6-1 and TRBJ2-3, with 10 bases aligning to TRBD2. J lost 1 base, V lost 2 bases, and 3 bases had no gene match. This CDR3 has 16 residues. CDR1 is MNHNS, CDR2 SASEGT, per germline.

This clonotype was observed a few times. J is TRBJ2-4 and V is TRBV24-1, with 7 bases that match TRBD1. The end of the DNA aligns better with TRBJ2-5, so the J call may be wrong. Germline V gene data show CDR1 as KGHDR and CDR2 as SFDVKD. The CDR3 sequence is 16 residues long. The CDR3 nucleotides are TGTGCCACCAGTGACGGACAGGAAGGGATGCGAGAGACCCAGTACTTC. The encoded protein is CATSDGQEGMRETQYF.

The chain links TRBV9 to TRBJ1-1; D not certain. Trimming left V 0 bases short and J 8 bases short, with 14 bases between. CDR1 and CDR2 from the germline V gene are SGDLS and YYNGEE. The CDR3 length is 14 residues. In DNA, the CDR3 is TGTGCCAGCAGCGTAGAACCCCAGATGGGGGAAGCTTTCTTT. Protein sequence: CASSVEPQMGEAFF.

The V and J genes are TRBV4-3 and TRBJ2-1; 12 bases align to TRBD2. Looked up from germline, CDR1 is LGHNA and CDR2 is YSLEER. V trimming: 3 bases; J trimming: 13 bases; junction bases outside the gene matches: 10. The CDR3 spans 15 residues. The CDR3 here is CASSHPGLAGPGQFF. As DNA, the CDR3 is TGCGCCAGCAGCCACCCGGGACTAGCGGGCCCGGGCCAGTTCTTC.

The table lists this clonotype with a few counts. This chain joins TRBV29-1 and TRBJ2-4, with D hard to call. Germline V CDR1 and CDR2: SQVTM, ANQGSEA. The CDR3 runs 14 residues. Deletions cut 4 bases from V and 0 bases from J, with 10 bases between. CDR3 region: CSVVVVLAKNIQYF. CDR3 in DNA: TGCAGCGTTGTGGTCGTACTAGCCAAAAACATTCAGTACTTC.

The chain links TRBV11-2 to TRBJ2-7; a possible D gene is TRBD2 (7 bases). This CDR3 contains 19 residues. Germline V CDR1 and CDR2: SGHAT, FQNNGV. Between the trimmed V and J ends, which lost 5 bases and 1 base, there was a span of 27 bases. The CDR3: CASSLGKGGGGGQSYEQYF. The CDR3, as DNA: TGTGCCAGCAGCCTAGGAAAGGGTGGCGGGGGCGGCCAATCCTACGAGCAGTACTTC.

This clonotype turned up a few times. The V gene is TRBV9, the J gene TRBJ2-6, with D possibly being TRBD2 (5 bases). V was pared by 1 base and J by 10 bases, with 9 bases between. The germline gives CDR1 SGDLS, CDR2 YYNGEE. This CDR3 spans 13 amino acids. CDR3 nucleotides: TGTGCCAGCAGCGTAAGCTCGGGAAACGTCCTGACTTTC. Translation gives CASSVSSGNVLTF.

A few counts support this clonotype. This sequence joins TRBV20-1 and TRBJ2-3, with 11 bases fitting TRBD1. The junction had 13 bases not matched to a gene; V was cut back by 5 bases and J by 0 bases. CDR1 is DFQATT and CDR2 is SNEGSKA in the germline V gene (reference sequence). The CDR3 runs to 18 residues. CDR3 loop: CSAAISSDRGPSTDTQYF. The CDR3 region has the DNA TGCAGTGCTGCGATCTCCTCGGACAGGGGGCCGAGCACAGATACGCAGTATTTT.

This rearrangement joins TRBV5-1 to TRBJ2-1, with a possible D match to TRBD1 (5 bases). V lost 1 base and J lost 7, with 18 bases in between. Germline V gives CDR1 SGHRS, CDR2 YFSETQ. The CDR3 totals 16 residues. DNA for the CDR3: TGCGCCAGCAGCTTGATTCAGGGCCGAGCCCGGAATGAGCAGTTCTTC. This gives the protein CASSLIQGRARNEQFF.

The chain combines TRBV2 with TRBJ1-2; D remains unclear. Trimming took 2 bases from V and 6 from J, leaving 7 bases between them. The V gene's germline CDR1 is SNHLY and CDR2 FYNNEI. This CDR3 spans 12 amino acids. The CDR3 coding sequence is TGTGCCAGCAGTGAACAGGCGGATGGCTACACCTTC. As protein: CASSEQADGYTF.

The chain has TRBV11-2 and TRBJ2-1; weak D call: TRBD1 (6 bases). The V gene lost 4 bases and the J gene lost 8 bases, with 15 bases spanning the gap. This CDR3 spans 14 amino acids. Germline V gene data show CDR1 as SGHAT and CDR2 as FQNNGV. CDR3 nucleotides: TGTGCCAGCAGCTCCGGTTGGGGGCTGGATGAGCAGTTCTTC. It translates to CASSSGWGLDEQFF.

The chain combines TRBV2 with TRBJ1-2; 8 bases are a match to TRBD1. The CDR3 extends over 14 amino acids. V was clipped by 5 bases and J by 7 bases; unmatched bases: 9. The V gene's germline CDR1 is SNHLY and CDR2 FYNNEI. The CDR3 bases are TGTGCCAGCAGTCAATTCACAGGGGGAAGTGGCTACACCTTC. It yields the protein CASSQFTGGSGYTF.

V and J are TRBV18 and TRBJ2-4, with 8 bases fitting TRBD2. The J call may not be correct, given that the DNA end is closer to TRBJ2-7. The CDR3 is 15 amino acids. Germline CDR1 reads KGHSH; CDR2 reads LQKENI. The DNA for the CDR3 is TGTGCCAGCTCACCCGGGGGGGGCGTAATCGACGAGCAGTACTTC. It encodes CASSPGGGVIDEQYF.

In this sample, this clonotype turned up many times. The chain links TRBV6-6 to TRBJ2-5; weak D call: TRBD2 (7 bases). Germline CDR1 reads MNHNY; CDR2 reads SVGAGI (reference sequence). CDR3 length: 14 residues. V lost 4 bases and J lost 3, with 12 bases in between. The CDR3 loop reads CASSSGGPEETQYF. The CDR3 nucleotides read TGTGCCAGCAGTTCCGGGGGGCCAGAAGAGACCCAGTACTTC.